The present T cell receptor beta chain was sequenced within a study of vaccination effects on CD4 cells after COVID-19 (dated 2022 in TCRdb). With respect to the entire study: Each participant got two doses of an mRNA SARS-CoV-2 vaccine, either BNT162b2 or mRNA-1273. Cultures from other donors in the study were sequenced using the Oncomine TCR Beta short-read assay on an Illumina iSeq 100. Altogether, roughly 10 COVID-19 convalescent patients and 4 SARS-CoV-2-naive healthy vaccine recipients made up the full study. In both COVID-19 convalescent patients and infection-naive vaccine recipients, the study compared SARS-CoV-2 spike-specific CD4+ TCR repertoires from before mRNA vaccination with those from after it.

Overall study results and their limits: Clones induced by infection and clones induced by vaccination both contracted markedly at late timepoints after vaccination, which fits with T cell responses waning over time. In healthy vaccine recipients, vaccine-induced clones were almost all SARS-CoV-2 mono-reactive, with only 1 of 255 being cross-reactive with common cold coronaviruses. Limitations of the study were the small number of convalescent patients and the absence of early post-infection timepoints.

The V end loses 2 bases and the J end loses 3 bases, and a stretch of 13 bases separates them. CDR1 is given as SGHTA and CDR2 as FQGTGA, both from the germline V gene. The CDR3 contains 15 residues, cysteine and phenylalanine counted. Here the CDR3 DNA is all that survives: 45 bases in frame from base 1. The ViraFEST assay stimulated PBMC with viral peptide pools and then used TCR sequencing to identify antigen-specific CD4+ T cell clonotypes by expansion. After approximately 11 days of culture, CD4+ T cells were isolated with the EasySep CD4+ T cell isolation kit. Healthy vaccine recipients had no prior SARS-CoV-2 infection, confirmed by negative nucleocapsid antibodies before and after vaccination. Approximately 2 million PBMC per well were cultured with 9 to 10 ug/ml peptides in IMDM containing approximately 4.7% human AB serum, about 10 IU/ml IL-2 and gentamicin. On days 3 and 7, half of the culture medium was replaced with fresh IL-2-containing medium. Unless noted otherwise, every peptide stimulation condition was grown in triplicate wells. PBMC were separated from whole blood using Ficoll-Paque Plus gradient centrifugation and were then either cryopreserved at -140C or used fresh. The overlapping peptide pools covered the spike proteins of SARS-CoV-2 and of the common cold coronaviruses HCoV-NL63, HCoV-OC43 and HCoV-229E. Genomic DNA was extracted from cultured CD4+ T cells with the QIAamp micro DNA kit.

Preparation of the library involved the immunoSEQ multiplex PCR assay. DNA from the CD4+ T cells that had been cultured and isolated underwent TCR beta CDR3 sequencing. The paper's processing steps were these. The analysis removed non-productive TCR sequences, trimmed reads to the CDR3 region, and retained only CDR3s that were 7 or more amino acids long. Antigen-specific clonotypes were identified using the MANAFEST web app by comparison of expansion in peptide wells against reference cultures. To count as positive, a clone had to show expansion at FDR<0.05 compared with the reference and with all other wells, an odds ratio above 5, and a frequency above 0.1% in two replicate wells. Clonotypes significantly expanded in SARS-CoV-2 spike wells and in at least one common cold coronavirus spike condition were defined as cross-reactive. CDR3 similarity was assessed by Levenshtein distance using the stringdist R package, and unrooted trees were constructed with ape in R 3.6.1. Here the immuneACCESS table is served through TCRdb, limited to in-frame sequences with V and J called. Missing clones are a known gap in these copies; in checked studies unresolved V genes cover under half, and the rest lacks a known reason. V and J calls and clone size are copied from that table; D and trimming were computed from the DNA. The sample contains some 70,000 clones, about 80% of them found a single time. The ten most abundant clones make up more than 9% of the sample.

With respect to this clone: No antigen is known for it. No base-level quality is on record; no much larger clone is a single base apart.

Here the sequenced sample was CD4+ T cells from PBMCs cultured with SARS-CoV-2 spike peptides, taken before COVID-19 vaccination. Sample cell subset or site, as interpreted from the label and publication: SARS-CoV-2 spike overlapping peptide pool stimulation. The rearranged segments are TRBV7-3 and TRBJ2-5; TRBD2 is a weak D gene call, 6 bases matching. The source of this sequence is a human donor who received a COVID-19 vaccine. The DNA sequence follows: TGTGCCAGCAGCTTAGCGGGAACCACGGAAGAGACCCAGTACTTC. It translates to CASSLAGTTEETQYF.